This TCR beta chain was observed in a study of blood T cell repertoires in COVID-19. Study at large: Researchers got acute and convalescent COVID-19 samples from the United States, Italy and Spain.

Trimming removed 3 bases at V and 2 bases at J, with 12 bases between. The CDR3 extends over 15 amino acids. The V gene's germline CDR1 is SGHNT and CDR2 YYREEE (reference sequence). Per the study methods: Nucleated cell number was recorded as an estimate derived from reference gene primer amplification. Clones were read by immunoSEQ multiplex PCR, and TCRdb kept only the in-frame ones, dropping some. The V and J calls and clone size are taken from that table; D and trimming were inferred from the DNA. This table holds fewer than 20,000 clones, 87% found once. The chain links TRBV5-4 to TRBJ2-4, with no clear D. The TCR sequence derives from a human donor in a cohort sampled during active COVID-19. The donor label of this sample is uncertain. Material: peripheral blood. CDR3 DNA: TGTGCCAGCAGCTCCCCGTTTGGCTCCAAAAACATTCAGTACTTC. It encodes CASSSPFGSKNIQYF.